This TCR beta chain was documented in a study of T cells in Graves' hyperthyroidism and ophthalmopathy. RNA transcripts served as the template for amplifying TCR beta CDR3 regions. The study used the HTBI primer set for a first-round RT-PCR of the TCR CDR3. MiXCR, applied by TCRdb to the multiplex PCR reads, yields one record per CDR3 protein. The sample carries some 180,000 distinct CDR3 sequences, about a sixth recorded once. This clonotype was counted ten times or more. Clinical symptoms, serum thyroxine and TRAb, thyroid ultrasound and orbital computed tomography were used for the diagnoses. The germline V gene encodes CDR1 SGHTA and CDR2 FQGNSA. The J segment lost 4 bases and the V segment lost 0 bases, leaving 7 bases of the junction unmatched. The CDR3 runs 17 residues.

The V and J genes are TRBV7-2 and TRBJ2-1; 9 nucleotides line up with TRBD2. The clonotype comes from a woman between 50 and 59 years old with Graves' hyperthyroidism. Sequencing was carried out using blood. The CDR3 loop reads CASSLAGRLAAYNEQFF. The CDR3 nucleotides are TGTGCCAGCAGCTTAGCCGGGAGACTAGCGGCTTACAATGAGCAGTTCTTC.